Listed here are 5 T cell receptor beta chains from one sample, sequenced in a study of CD8 T cells in ankylosing spondylitis. TCRdb independently ran MiXCR on the 5' RACE reads; one entry per CDR3 protein. The sample contains approximately 220,000 distinct CDR3 sequences, around 25% of which appear only once. Sequencing input: blood, either unsorted or a sorted T cell fraction (not recorded which). The receptors originated from a male donor with ankylosing spondylitis or in good health (not recorded which).

This clonotype was observed at least ten times. The rearrangement joins TRBV29-1 to TRBJ1-1, with 10 nucleotides matching TRBD1. The CDR3 contains 15 residues. The J segment lost 10 bases and the V segment lost 4 bases, leaving 15 bases of the junction unmatched. Germline CDR1 and CDR2: SQVTM and ANQGSEA. CDR3 region: CSVVRDRGAGKSAFF. CDR3 DNA sequence: TGCAGCGTTGTAAGGGACAGGGGCGCCGGAAAATCAGCTTTCTTT.

The genes are TRBV5-1 and TRBJ2-1; perhaps TRBD1 as D (5 bases). In germline, CDR1 is SGHRS, CDR2 YFSETQ. The CDR3 contains 14 residues. Deletions cut 1 base from V and 6 bases from J, with 11 bases between. The CDR3 DNA is TGCGCCAGCAGCTTGCGACAGCAATCCAATGAGCAGTTCTTC. Translated: CASSLRQQSNEQFF.

In this sample, this clonotype turned up many times. The rearrangement joins TRBV4-2 to TRBJ2-7, with D unclear. The V end lost 1 base, the J end lost 4 bases, and 8 bases lay between the germline ends. CDR1 and CDR2 (germline): LGHNA, YNFKEQ. The CDR3 length is 13 residues. CDR3 in DNA: TGTGCCAGCAGCCAAGCTTCAGATTACGAGCAGTACTTC. This gives the protein CASSQASDYEQYF.

This clonotype was counted a single time. J is TRBJ2-7 and V is TRBV20-1, with 10 bases matching TRBD2. The CDR3 has 15 residues. Losses at the gene ends were 3 bases for V and 6 bases for J; bases not matched to a gene: 11. Germline lookup yields CDR1 DFQATT and CDR2 SNEGSKA (reference sequence). The CDR3 loop reads CSASLRPSGSSEQYF. The CDR3 DNA sequence: TGCAGTGCTAGTCTCCGTCCTAGCGGGAGTTCCGAGCAGTACTTC.

This clonotype was picked up many times. The chain joins TRBV20-1 to TRBJ2-1; D might be TRBD2 (6 bases). Germline V gene lookup returns CDR1 DFQATT and CDR2 SNEGSKA (reference sequence). Trimming took off 0 bases at V and 7 bases at J, with 13 bases between the two ends. The CDR3 length is 14 residues. The DNA of the CDR3 is TGCAGTGCTAGAGATGGGGCGGGAATTAATGAGCAGTTCTTC. Protein product: CSARDGAGINEQFF.